These 15 T cell receptor beta chains were all obtained from the same sample, sequenced in a study of blood T cell repertoires in COVID-19. Sequencing used immunoSEQ multiplex PCR; TCRdb keeps in-frame clones, though not all of them. Here the sample spans over 150,000 clones, about 85% being singletons. Sequencing input: peripheral blood. These receptors originate from a man aged 55-75 years with COVID-19, enrolled during active disease.

The chain uses TRBV6-1 and TRBJ2-7; weak D call: TRBD1 (6 bases). Germline assignment: CDR1 MNHNS and CDR2 SASEGT. V lost 3 bases and J 12 bases, leaving 21 bases between the germline ends. This CDR3 spans 14 amino acids. This CDR3 reads CASSDPGQSERGYF. The CDR3 region has the DNA TGTGCCAGCAGTGACCCAGGACAGTCTGAAAGGGGGTACTTC.

The chain uses TRBV7-2 and TRBJ1-6; 8 nucleotides match TRBD1. The germline CDR1 and CDR2 sequences are SGHTA and FQGNSA. There are 17 residues in the CDR3. V trimming: 5 bases; J trimming: 4 bases; junction bases outside the gene matches: 10. The CDR3 loop reads CASSLGRDRNYNSPLHF. CDR3 DNA sequence: TGTGCCAGCAGCCTAGGCAGGGACAGGAATTATAATTCACCCCTCCACTTT.

The chain employs TRBV7-9 and TRBJ1-4, with 7 bases matching TRBD1. Per the germline V gene, CDR1 is SEHNR and CDR2 is FQNEAQ (reference sequence). The CDR3 covers 13 residues. V lost 5 bases to trimming and J lost 10 bases; unmatched junction nucleotides: 7. CDR3 protein: CASSQDRVGKLFF. The DNA for the CDR3 is TGTGCCAGCAGCCAAGACAGGGTCGGAAAACTGTTTTTT.

This clone has more than one count but fewer than ten. The CDR3: CASSEWYGREQYF. As DNA, the CDR3 is TGTGCCAGCAGCGAATGGTACGGGAGGGAGCAGTACTTC. The gene calls are TRBV7-2 and TRBJ2-7, with 7 bases lining up with TRBD2. From germline, CDR1 is SGHTA and CDR2 FQGNSA. After removal of 5 bases from V and 7 bases from J, the junction contained 8 bases not matched to a gene. The CDR3 is 13 residues long.

J is TRBJ2-1 and V is TRBV9; 13 bases fit TRBD2. The V segment lost 2 bases and the J segment 10 bases; nucleotides outside the gene matches: 15. The CDR3 runs to 18 residues. Looked up from germline, CDR1 is SGDLS and CDR2 is YYNGEE. The CDR3 spells CASSVEEGLAGFAGEQFF. As DNA, the CDR3 is TGTGCCAGCAGCGTGGAAGAGGGACTAGCGGGATTCGCAGGGGAGCAGTTCTTC.

The chain employs TRBV27 and TRBJ2-7; D remains unclear. CDR3 size: 11 residues. With 3 bases removed from V and 6 bases from J, the gap between germline ends came to 6 bases. Per the germline V gene, CDR1 is MNHEY and CDR2 is SMNVEV (reference sequence). In DNA, the CDR3 is TGTGCCAGCAGTTTCTACGGCGAGCAGTACTTC. Its translation: CASSFYGEQYF.

The V gene is TRBV6-5, the J gene TRBJ2-6; the D gene is possibly TRBD1 (7 bases). There are 14 residues in the CDR3. The germline CDR1 and CDR2 sequences are MNHEY and SVGAGI. The ends were cut back, 10 bases at V and 4 bases at J, with 14 bases in the middle. The CDR3, as DNA: TGTGCCACCAGGGGGGCAGGGGGGGCCAACGTCCTGACTTTC. Its protein is CATRGAGGANVLTF.

The chain couples TRBV7-6 to TRBJ2-1; 9 bases are a match to TRBD1. CDR1 and CDR2 from the germline V gene are SGHVS and FNYEAQ. The CDR3 covers 15 residues. Trimming at V came to 8 bases and at J to 5 bases, leaving 10 bases not matched to a gene. CDR3 protein: CASGNPGQGHNEQFF. In DNA form, the CDR3 reads TGTGCCAGCGGGAACCCGGGACAGGGTCACAATGAGCAGTTCTTC.

For the CDR3, the DNA is TGTGCCAGTCATATGGTACAGGATGGCTACACCTTC. It yields the protein CASHMVQDGYTF. The rearrangement links TRBV19 to TRBJ1-2, with a tentative D call TRBD1 (5 bases). The germline V gene has CDR1 LNHDA and CDR2 SQIVND (reference sequence). This CDR3 is built from 12 residues. V gave up 8 bases and J gave up 6 bases, with 13 bases separating them.

V usage is TRBV15 and J usage is TRBJ2-1, with D possibly matching TRBD2 (7 bases). V was cut by 2 bases and J by 4 bases, with 12 bases left in between. The CDR3 covers 15 residues. Germline CDR1 is LNHNV and CDR2 is YYDKDF (reference sequence). The CDR3 region is CATSRTGGEYNEQFF. For the CDR3, the DNA is TGTGCCACCAGCAGAACGGGGGGCGAATACAATGAGCAGTTCTTC.

The J gene is TRBJ1-2, the V gene TRBV10-3; D is ambiguous. From germline, CDR1 is ENHRY and CDR2 SYGVKD. The CDR3 consists of 13 residues. V was cut by 7 bases and J by 1 base, with 10 bases left in between. This chain's CDR3 is CAITQLSNYGYTF. In nucleotides, the CDR3 is TGTGCCATCACCCAACTTAGTAACTATGGCTACACCTTC.

This rearrangement joins TRBV21-1 to TRBJ2-5; the table gives TRBD1 as D, unverified against the DNA. TRBV21-1 is labeled a pseudogene. The CDR3 extends over 14 amino acids. CDR3: CASSKGGTEETQYF. The CDR3 coding sequence is TGTGCCAGCAGCAAAGGAGGGACAGAAGAGACCCAGTACTTC.

This chain connects TRBV19 to TRBJ1-1; D unclear. V lost 3 bases and J 5 bases, leaving 10 bases between the germline ends. Germline CDR1 reads LNHDA; CDR2 reads SQIVND (reference sequence). The CDR3 runs 13 residues. As DNA, the CDR3 is TGTGCCAGTAGTATCGGGAAGAGGACTGAAGCTTTCTTT. Protein product: CASSIGKRTEAFF.

The table lists this clone with a count of one. DNA for the CDR3: TGTGCCAGCCAAACCTCACTGAACTCTGGAAACACCATATATTTT. The encoded protein is CASQTSLNSGNTIYF. The chain joins TRBV27 to TRBJ1-3; D is undetermined. Germline assignment: CDR1 MNHEY and CDR2 SMNVEV (reference sequence). This CDR3 contains 15 residues. V lost 8 bases to trimming and J lost 0 bases, with 14 bases between them.

V gene TRBV9 combines with J gene TRBJ1-1, with 7 positions matching TRBD1. Germline V CDR1 and CDR2: SGDLS, YYNGEE. The length of the CDR3 is 14 residues. The junction had 10 bases not matched to a gene; V was cut back by 5 bases and J by 6 bases. The CDR3 DNA follows: TGTGCCAGCAGAGTCGGCTCAGGGGGACCTGAAGCTTTCTTT. Translation gives CASRVGSGGPEAFF.